One and the same sample provided the 12 T cell receptor beta chains below, sequenced in a study of monozygotic twins with cystic fibrosis. The repertoire was sequenced with immunoSEQ multiplex PCR; TCRdb's copy has only in-frame clones and lacks some. The table records 32,000 or so clones, 92% of them present only once. Sequencing used blood. The receptors originated from a girl between 2 and 10 years old with cystic fibrosis.

The chain couples TRBV4-2 to TRBJ2-7, with 9 nucleotides matching TRBD1. Per the germline V gene, CDR1 is LGHNA and CDR2 is YNFKEQ. The CDR3 spans 14 residues. The trim removed 3 bases at V and 4 bases at J, leaving 4 bases unmatched. The CDR3 reads CASSQDRGEYEQYF. The CDR3 DNA sequence: TGTGCCAGCAGCCAGGACAGGGGAGAATACGAGCAGTACTTC.

The J gene is TRBJ1-2, the V gene TRBV6-5; D uncertain. The CDR3 is made up of 15 amino acids. V shed 4 bases and J shed 0 bases, with 12 bases lying between them. Germline CDR1 MNHEY, CDR2 SVGAGI. CDR3 amino acids: CASSLLSGSNYGYTF. Here the CDR3 DNA reads TGTGCCAGCAGTTTACTCTCTGGTTCTAACTATGGCTACACCTTC.

The rearrangement joins TRBV6-4 to TRBJ2-2, with 9 bases matching TRBD1. The CDR3 sequence is 16 residues long. V trimming: 4 bases; J trimming: 6 bases; junction bases outside the gene matches: 9. CDR1 MRHNA and CDR2 SNTAGT come from the germline V gene. The CDR3 bases are TGTGCCAGCAGTGCTACAGGGGGCCAGGTCGCCGGGGAGCTGTTTTTT. Protein product: CASSATGGQVAGELFF.

The chain employs TRBV5-1 and TRBJ1-2; D might be TRBD1 (5 bases). V lost 4 bases and J lost 0, with 13 bases in between. Germline V gives CDR1 SGHRS, CDR2 YFSETQ. This CDR3 spans 15 amino acids. DNA of the CDR3: TGCGCCAGCAGCCCCACAGGAGTCTCTAACTATGGCTACACCTTC. Translated, it gives CASSPTGVSNYGYTF.

This clone was counted a single time. This chain links TRBV7-9 with TRBJ2-7; 11 nucleotides align to TRBD2. CDR3 length: 16 amino acids. Trimming at V came to 2 bases and at J to 4 bases, leaving 7 bases not matched to a gene. Germline V gene lookup returns CDR1 SEHNR and CDR2 FQNEAQ (reference sequence). The CDR3 region is CASSLSDSGRAYEQYF. CDR3 bases: TGTGCCAGCAGCTTATCCGATAGCGGGAGGGCGTACGAGCAGTACTTC. The full variable domain, with the rest looked up from reference TRBV7-9 and TRBJ2-7, is DTGVSQNPRHKITKRGQNVTFRCDPISEHNRLYWYRQTLGQGPEFLTYFQNEAQLEKSRLLSDRFSAERPKGSFSTLEIQRTEQGDSAMYLCASSLSDSGRAYEQYFGPGTRLTVT.

V and J are TRBV2 and TRBJ1-5; tentative D call: TRBD1 (6 bases). V was trimmed by 5 bases and J by 5 bases, leaving 16 bases between them. Germline V gene sequence: CDR1 SNHLY, CDR2 FYNNEI. The CDR3 contains 15 residues. The CDR3 DNA reads as TGTGCCAGCAGTCCCGGGACACTCGGAGATCAGCCCCAGCATTTT. Its protein product is CASSPGTLGDQPQHF.

This chain links TRBV18 with TRBJ2-5; D ambiguous. The CDR3 totals 15 residues. The germline gives CDR1 KGHSH, CDR2 LQKENI. With 1 base removed from V and 1 base from J, the gap between germline ends came to 10 bases. CDR3 sequence reads: CASSPLNGLQETQYF. The DNA for the CDR3 is TGTGCCAGCTCACCACTAAACGGTCTCCAAGAGACCCAGTACTTC.

The chain combines TRBV5-6 with TRBJ1-1; D is unclear. The CDR3 runs 15 residues. Germline lookup yields CDR1 SGHDT and CDR2 YYEEEE. V was clipped by 4 bases and J by 4 bases, with 17 bases between them. This CDR3 reads CASSLDEGVGTEAFF. For the CDR3, the DNA is TGTGCCAGCAGCCTTGACGAGGGAGTGGGCACTGAAGCTTTCTTT.

This clone has a handful of counts. The chain employs TRBV19 and TRBJ1-2; D is uncertain. The CDR3 totals 12 residues. Germline V CDR1 and CDR2: LNHDA, SQIVND (reference sequence). V gave up 10 bases and J gave up 6 bases, with 15 bases separating them. The CDR3 nucleotides read TGTGCCACTCTCACCCCGGACCATGGCTACACCTTC. Amino acid sequence: CATLTPDHGYTF.

The chain uses TRBV2 and TRBJ1-4; D not certain. This CDR3 has 13 amino acids. Germline CDR1 SNHLY, CDR2 FYNNEI. Deletions cut 6 bases from V and 8 bases from J, with 13 bases between. CDR3 DNA sequence: TGTGCCAGCAGGGAGACGGGAGAGGAAAAACTGTTTTTT. It encodes CASRETGEEKLFF.

This chain links TRBV7-9 with TRBJ1-5, with 7 bases that match TRBD1. The germline V gene has CDR1 SEHNR and CDR2 FQNEAQ (reference sequence). After removal of 1 base from V and 6 bases from J, the junction contained 6 bases not matched to a gene. The CDR3 totals 15 residues. The DNA for the CDR3 is TGTGCCAGCAGCTTAGAAGGGGGCTTCCTTCAGCCCCAGCATTTT. Translated: CASSLEGGFLQPQHF. Based on the CDR3 plus reference TRBV7-9 and TRBJ1-5, the full variable domain is DTGVSQNPRHKITKRGQNVTFRCDPISEHNRLYWYRQTLGQGPEFLTYFQNEAQLEKSRLLSDRFSAERPKGSFSTLEIQRTEQGDSAMYLCASSLEGGFLQPQHFGDGTRLSIL.

The chain has TRBV6-5 and TRBJ2-1; 7 bases map to TRBD2. The CDR3 length is 15 residues. Germline V gene lookup returns CDR1 MNHEY and CDR2 SVGAGI. With 0 bases clipped from V and 2 bases from J, the junction kept 1 base outside the gene matches. The CDR3 DNA sequence: TGTGCCAGCAGTTACTCGGGAGGGGCCTACAATGAGCAGTTCTTC. Translating gives CASSYSGGAYNEQFF.